This T cell receptor beta chain was retrieved from a study of metastatic and nonmetastatic thyroid tumors. Study-wide context: Repertoires were compared across blood and tumor or nodule tissue from malignant and benign thyroid patients. Regarding the study as a whole: Patients with malignant thyroid tumors reportedly had significantly higher TCR beta diversity than those with benign nodules, in blood and tumor.

CDR3 length equals 13 residues. The ends were cut back, 10 bases at V and 4 bases at J, with 16 bases in the middle. Ten or more counts support this clone. The antigen is not known. Nobody among the patients had been given any treatment before thyroid surgery. MiXCR re-clonotyped the PCR reads for TCRdb. The table has about 59,000 clones, about a sixth seen once. Sequencing input: blood. The clonotype was recovered from a male donor with papillary thyroid cancer or a benign thyroid nodule (not recorded which). Some clones in this sample may be carry-over from other donors' samples. The chain carries TRBV12-3 or TRBV12-4 and TRBJ2-5, with D perhaps TRBD2 (6 bases). DNA for the CDR3: TGTGCCACCGCACGGGGCGGGATAGAGACCCAGTACTTC. Translation gives CATARGGIETQYF.